The 32 T cell receptor beta chains presented below share a single source sample, sequenced in a study of T cells after yellow fever vaccination. TCRdb passed the 5' RACE reads through MiXCR, listing each CDR3 protein once. The sample has 400,000 to 450,000 distinct CDR3 sequences, roughly a sixth seen once. The material was PBMCs, obtained before the yellow fever booster vaccination. These receptors all come from a young man who received the YFV17D yellow fever vaccine.

The CDR3 DNA follows: TGTGCCAGCAGTTCAAGACAAGGAAGTCGCGAGCAGTACGTC. Translating it yields CASSSRQGSREQYV. This rearrangement joins TRBV28 to TRBJ2-7; no reliable D call. In germline, CDR1 is MDHEN, CDR2 SYDVKM. The germline V and J ends were trimmed by 4 bases and 6 bases, with 16 bases remaining between them. The CDR3 is 14 residues long.

The table lists this clonotype with a few counts. V usage is TRBV7-9 and J usage is TRBJ2-3; the D is unclear. The CDR3 totals 13 residues. V lost 1 base and J 5 bases, leaving 7 bases between the germline ends. Germline V CDR1 and CDR2: SEHNR, FQNEAQ (reference sequence). CDR3: CASSLGVEDTQYF. CDR3 bases: TGTGCCAGCAGCTTAGGCGTGGAAGATACGCAGTATTTT.

This clonotype appeared many times. The chain is built from TRBV2 and TRBJ2-1; 11 bases align to TRBD2. The V and J ends lost 6 bases and 12 bases, in that order; junction bases with no gene match: 4. The germline V gene has CDR1 SNHLY and CDR2 FYNNEI. This CDR3 comprises 12 residues. DNA for the CDR3: TGTGCCAGCAGGGCTAGCGGGGGGTCGCAGTTCTTC. This codes for CASRASGGSQFF.

The chain is built from TRBV4-1 and TRBJ1-3, with D maybe TRBD1 (5 bases). Germline V gives CDR1 MGHRA, CDR2 YSYEKL. The CDR3 covers 17 residues. The germline V and J ends were trimmed by 0 bases and 1 base, with 13 bases remaining between them. CDR3 protein: CASSQDPPGGSGNTIYF. CDR3 sequence (DNA): TGCGCCAGCAGCCAAGATCCTCCTGGGGGATCTGGAAACACCATATATTTT.

The chain is built from TRBV5-1 and TRBJ2-7; D call uncertain. CDR1 is SGHRS and CDR2 is YFSETQ in the germline V gene. The CDR3 covers 14 residues. Trimming removed 0 bases from V and 4 bases from J, with 11 bases in between. CDR3 loop: CASSLAAQKYEQYF. The CDR3, as DNA: TGCGCCAGCAGCTTGGCCGCACAGAAGTACGAGCAGTACTTC.

The chain has TRBV27 and TRBJ2-2; 7 bases align to TRBD1. The CDR3 covers 15 residues. Germline V lookup: CDR1 MNHEY, CDR2 SMNVEV (reference sequence). Trimming at V came to 5 bases and at J to 3 bases, leaving 6 bases not matched to a gene. CDR3 bases: TGTGCCAGCAGTCCCTCGACAGGGTACACCGGGGAGCTGTTTTTT. As protein: CASSPSTGYTGELFF.

V is TRBV29-1 and J is TRBJ1-5; 9 nucleotides agree with TRBD1. The junction had 8 bases not matched to a gene; V was cut back by 7 bases and J by 4 bases. CDR3 size: 14 residues. The germline V gene encodes CDR1 SQVTM and CDR2 ANQGSEA. In DNA form, the CDR3 reads TGCAGCGCCGCCGACAGGGGGTTGAATCAGCCCCAGCATTTT. It specifies CSAADRGLNQPQHF.

The table lists this clonotype with many counts. The chain links TRBV12-3 or TRBV12-4 to TRBJ2-1; no firm D call. The CDR3 spans 11 residues. The ends were cut back, 5 bases at V and 3 bases at J, with 2 bases in the middle. CDR3: CASSDYNEQFF. CDR3 DNA: TGTGCCAGCAGTGACTACAATGAGCAGTTCTTC.

This sequence joins TRBV10-1 and TRBJ2-2; weak D call: TRBD2 (5 bases). Germline-derived CDR1 and CDR2 are WNHNN and SYGVQD (reference sequence). Trimming shortened V by 0 bases and J by 4 bases, and 6 bases separated the two germline ends. CDR3 length: 14 amino acids. The CDR3 reads CASSESRGTGELFF. The CDR3 nucleotides are TGCGCCAGCAGTGAGTCCCGGGGCACCGGGGAGCTGTTTTTT.

This chain links TRBV4-3 with TRBJ1-5, with D possibly TRBD1 on 6 matching bases. Trimming took off 1 base at V and 4 bases at J, with 14 bases between the two ends. Germline V gene data show CDR1 as LGHNA and CDR2 as YSLEER. The CDR3 runs 16 residues. CDR3 nucleotide sequence: TGCGCCAGCAGCCAAGGGGTGGGGGGCTGGAATCAGCCCCAGCATTTT. Its protein product is CASSQGVGGWNQPQHF.

The V gene is TRBV12-3 or TRBV12-4, the J gene TRBJ2-5; D call uncertain. With 4 bases removed from V and 1 base from J, the gap between germline ends came to 10 bases. The CDR3 has 14 residues. This CDR3 is CASSSTASQETQYF. DNA of the CDR3: TGTGCCAGCAGTTCGACCGCAAGCCAAGAGACCCAGTACTTC.

The J gene is TRBJ2-4, the V gene TRBV11-2, with D possibly being TRBD1 (6 bases). V dropped 3 bases and J dropped 4 bases, with 13 bases sitting between them. The CDR3 runs 15 residues. Per the germline V gene, CDR1 is SGHAT and CDR2 is FQNNGV. The CDR3 spells CASSFPGTTKNIQYF. The CDR3, as DNA: TGTGCCAGCAGCTTTCCCGGGACAACGAAAAACATTCAGTACTTC.

This clonotype has more than one count but fewer than ten. The genes are TRBV7-2 and TRBJ2-7; the D call may be TRBD1 or TRBD2 (6 bases each). This CDR3 region has 15 residues. The V end was cut by 5 bases, the J end by 3 bases, with 17 bases between. Germline V gene sequence: CDR1 SGHTA, CDR2 FQGNSA. The CDR3 region is CASSLGDGGLYEQYV. In DNA form, the CDR3 reads TGTGCCAGCAGCCTGGGGGACGGGGGCCTCTACGAGCAGTACGTC.

The CDR3 protein is CASSDTGDRGSSPLHF. DNA of the CDR3: TGTGCCAGCAGTGACACCGGGGACAGGGGGAGTTCACCCCTCCACTTT. This chain connects TRBV27 to TRBJ1-6; 11 bases line up with TRBD1. The CDR3 sequence is 16 residues long. Germline CDR1 MNHEY, CDR2 SMNVEV (reference sequence). J was trimmed by 9 bases and V by 5 bases; bases with no gene match: 9.

This clonotype was detected ten times or more. The chain couples TRBV6-2 or TRBV6-3 to TRBJ2-1, with D maybe TRBD1 (5 bases). This CDR3 has 16 amino acids. The V end was cut by 2 bases, the J end by 4 bases, with 15 bases between. Germline V gives CDR1 MNHEY, CDR2 SVGEGT. CDR3 in DNA: TGTGCCAGCAGTTACCGCCCCAGGGCTGATTACAATGAGCAGTTCTTC. Residues: CASSYRPRADYNEQFF.

Note on this clonotype: A much larger clone differs by one base, so this may be a read error. This rearrangement joins TRBV4-3 to TRBJ2-3, with D unresolved. The CDR3 consists of 12 residues. Germline V lookup: CDR1 LGHNA, CDR2 YSLEER. CDR3 protein: CSSSQDLDTQYF. The CDR3 nucleotides read TGCTCCAGCAGCCAAGATCTTGATACGCAGTATTTT.

Comment on this clonotype: Sequence at one end of the junction differs from germline and may be a read error. J is TRBJ2-3 and V is TRBV19; D possibly corresponds to TRBD1 (6 bases). The CDR3 runs 11 residues. Germline values: CDR1 LNHDA, CDR2 SQIVND (reference sequence). CDR3 loop: CATRDTYTQYF. CDR3 nucleotide sequence: TGTGCCACCCGGGACACATATACGCAGTATTTT.

A few counts support this clonotype. The rearrangement uses TRBV9 and TRBJ2-2, with D possibly called TRBD1 or TRBD2 (5 bases each). Trimming left V 7 bases short and J 7 bases short, with 17 bases between. The CDR3 covers 14 residues. Germline CDR1 SGDLS, CDR2 YYNGEE. CDR3 nucleotide sequence: TGTGCCAGCCGGGACCCCGCCACGAACGGGGAGCTGTTTTTT. The encoded protein is CASRDPATNGELFF.

V gene TRBV11-2 combines with J gene TRBJ2-5, with TRBD2 matching 8 bases. V lost 1 base to trimming and J lost 9 bases; unmatched junction nucleotides: 10. This CDR3 has 15 residues. Germline values: CDR1 SGHAT, CDR2 FQNNGV. CDR3 sequence reads: CASSLVSGGSGAQYF. The DNA of the CDR3 is TGTGCCAGCAGCTTAGTCAGCGGGGGTAGTGGGGCCCAGTACTTC.

V is TRBV5-1 and J is TRBJ2-3; weak D call: TRBD1 (6 bases). CDR1 and CDR2 (germline): SGHRS, YFSETQ. V shed 0 bases and J shed 3 bases, with 8 bases lying between them. The CDR3 length is 14 residues. The CDR3 region is CASSLATGTDTQYF. The CDR3 nucleotides are TGCGCCAGCAGCTTGGCCACAGGGACAGATACGCAGTATTTT.

This clonotype was seen only a few times. The chain joins TRBV6-5 to TRBJ2-5, with TRBD2 as a possible D gene (5 bases). In germline, CDR1 is MNHEY, CDR2 SVGAGI. Deletions cut 1 base from V and 3 bases from J, with 12 bases between. The CDR3 is 15 amino acids. The CDR3 coding sequence is TGTGCCAGCAGTTACTGGGCACGGGGTGAAGAGACCCAGTACTTC. It encodes CASSYWARGEETQYF.

This clonotype has only a few counts. This chain uses TRBV20-1 with TRBJ1-1; D remains ambiguous. Trimming took 2 bases from V and 11 from J, leaving 18 bases between them. Germline loops: CDR1 DFQATT, CDR2 SNEGSKA (reference sequence). The CDR3 contains 13 residues. The CDR3 here is CSARSTGILRAFF. In nucleotides, the CDR3 is TGCAGTGCTAGATCTACCGGGATCCTACGCGCTTTCTTT.

The V call is TRBV12-3 or TRBV12-4, the J call TRBJ1-1; 9 bases agree with TRBD1. This CDR3 is 13 amino acids long. The trim removed 6 bases at V and 4 bases at J, leaving 3 bases unmatched. The CDR3 DNA is TGTGCCAGCAGGGGGACAGGGCGCACTGAAGCTTTCTTT. Encoded protein: CASRGTGRTEAFF.

The rearrangement links TRBV2 to TRBJ2-7; D perhaps matches TRBD1 (6 bases). Germline lookup yields CDR1 SNHLY and CDR2 FYNNEI. This CDR3 contains 13 residues. V lost 2 bases and J 7 bases, leaving 12 bases between the germline ends. CDR3: CASSERGSREQYV. For the CDR3, the DNA is TGTGCCAGCAGTGAAAGGGGGTCTCGGGAGCAGTACGTC.

The chain joins TRBV6-1 to TRBJ2-7, with 9 bases lining up with TRBD1. Germline V lookup: CDR1 MNHNS, CDR2 SASEGT. The CDR3 runs 14 residues. The ends lost 6 bases at V and 1 base at J; junction bases unmatched: 4. The CDR3 bases are TGTGCCAGCAGGGCGACAGGGGGTTCCTACGAGCAGTACTTC. This codes for CASRATGGSYEQYF.

This clonotype was counted once. The genes are TRBV9 and TRBJ2-3; 8 nucleotides agree with TRBD1. The CDR3 consists of 15 residues. CDR1 is SGDLS, CDR2 YYNGEE, per germline. Germline trimming cut 0 bases from V and 4 bases from J; bases unmatched to any gene: 4. CDR3 coding DNA: TGTGCCAGCAGCGTAGCTCAGGGGGCTCCAGATACGCAGTATTTT. Translating it yields CASSVAQGAPDTQYF.

This clonotype occurred a few times. V and J are TRBV12-3 or TRBV12-4 and TRBJ1-2; D remains ambiguous. V was clipped by 2 bases and J by 1 base, with 5 bases between them. The CDR3 covers 13 residues. The CDR3 is CASSLRDNYGYTF. In DNA, the CDR3 is TGTGCCAGCAGTTTACGGGATAACTATGGCTACACCTTC.

The CDR3 region is CASSGDGANVLTF. DNA of the CDR3: TGTGCCAGCAGTGGAGATGGGGCCAACGTCCTGACTTTC. The chain links TRBV2 to TRBJ2-6, with D hard to call. This CDR3 has 13 residues. V was shortened by 4 bases and J by 3 bases, with 4 bases between the two germline ends. Germline V CDR1 and CDR2: SNHLY, FYNNEI. Based on the CDR3 plus reference TRBV2 and TRBJ2-6, the full variable domain is EPEVTQTPSHQVTQMGQEVILRCVPISNHLYFYWYRQILGQKVEFLVSFYNNEISEKSEIFDDQFSVERPDGSNFTLKIRSTKLEDSAMYFCASSGDGANVLTFGAGSRLTVL.

Only a few counts were recorded for this clonotype. The rearrangement joins TRBV20-1 to TRBJ2-7; TRBD1 aligns across 9 bases. The germline gives CDR1 DFQATT, CDR2 SNEGSKA (reference sequence). This CDR3 is 14 amino acids long. Trimming at V came to 6 bases and at J to 4 bases, leaving 10 bases not matched to a gene. The CDR3 sequence: CSATRDRVIYEQYV. CDR3 DNA sequence: TGCAGTGCCACAAGGGACAGGGTGATTTACGAGCAGTACGTC.

This clonotype turned up a few times. The chain couples TRBV5-1 to TRBJ2-7; possible D gene TRBD2, 6 bases. CDR1 and CDR2 from the germline V gene are SGHRS and YFSETQ. The CDR3 has 15 residues. V lost 4 bases to trimming and J lost 0 bases, with 14 bases between them. CDR3 coding DNA: TGCGCCAGCAGCGCGGGGACCGGGCCCTCCTACGAGCAGTACTTC. Translation: CASSAGTGPSYEQYF.

The chain carries TRBV11-2 and TRBJ2-1; D remains unclear. Germline V CDR1 and CDR2: SGHAT, FQNNGV. This CDR3 is built from 13 residues. The V and J ends lost 2 bases and 9 bases respectively, with 11 bases between them. CDR3 amino acids: CASSLIGTGEQFF. The CDR3 nucleotides are TGTGCCAGCAGCTTAATAGGTACTGGTGAGCAGTTCTTC.

The gene calls are TRBV6-6 and TRBJ2-7, with D possibly being TRBD1 (5 bases). Germline CDR1 is MNHNY and CDR2 is SVGAGI (reference sequence). Trimming took off 4 bases at V and 3 bases at J, with 13 bases between the two ends. This CDR3 is built from 14 residues. The CDR3 bases are TGTGCCAGCAGTTGGTCTGACAGAAACTACGAGCAGTACGTC. As protein: CASSWSDRNYEQYV.